These 3 T cell receptor beta chains share one sample of origin, sequenced in a study of T cell changes during pregnancy in multiple sclerosis. The repertoire was sequenced with immunoSEQ multiplex PCR; TCRdb's copy has only in-frame clones and lacks some. The repertoire holds 50,000 to 75,000 clones, with 85% to 95% as singletons. The starting material was CD8+ T cells from peripheral blood mononuclear cells, obtained in the third trimester of pregnancy. The origin of the receptors is a female donor with multiple sclerosis, enrolled in a pregnancy study.

In regard to this clone: Other DNA sequences in this specimen translate into the identical CDR3. V is TRBV27 and J is TRBJ1-2; TRBD1 matches 9 bases. The CDR3 sequence is 15 residues long. The trim removed 0 bases at V and 4 bases at J, leaving 3 bases unmatched. The germline gives CDR1 MNHEY, CDR2 SMNVEV (reference sequence). CDR3 coding DNA: TGTGCCAGCAGTTTATCGGGACAGGGTGTCTATGGCTACACCTTC. It translates to CASSLSGQGVYGYTF.

The J gene is TRBJ1-2, the V gene TRBV18; D gene uncertain. The germline V gene has CDR1 KGHSH and CDR2 LQKENI. The CDR3 runs to 15 residues. Trimming shortened V by 3 bases and J by 8 bases, and 19 bases separated the two germline ends. The CDR3 loop is CASSPERESAGGYTF. The CDR3 coding sequence is TGTGCCAGCTCACCCGAGAGGGAATCGGCGGGCGGCTACACCTTC.

This chain uses TRBV27 with TRBJ2-7; D possibly corresponds to TRBD2 (5 bases). CDR1 and CDR2 (germline): MNHEY, SMNVEV (reference sequence). V shed 7 bases and J shed 1 base, with 11 bases lying between them. The CDR3 consists of 13 residues. This CDR3 reads CASKTRLSYEQYF. The CDR3 DNA reads as TGTGCCAGCAAGACAAGACTATCCTACGAGCAGTACTTC.